These T cell receptor beta chains were read from a single sample in a study of blood T cell repertoires in COVID-19. The protocol was immunoSEQ multiplex PCR, while the TCRdb copy is restricted to in-frame clones and leaves out a portion. The sample shows around 230,000 clones, roughly 85% of them seen only once. The sample was peripheral blood. All receptors come from a man aged 30-40 years who had recovered from COVID-19. Each CDR3 is given with its conserved first and last residue. D genes are given only for firm matches. For some rows the clone size is stated as once, few or many, or as a class when expanded; others skip it.

CDR3 DNA,CDR3 protein,D gene,J gene,clone size,V gene
TGTGCCACTAAATTAACAGAAAACTCCTACAATGAGCAGTTCTTC,CATKLTENSYNEQFF,-,TRBJ2-1,-,TRBV19
TGTGCCAGCAGCCCTATGACAGGGTTTAAAAACTATGGCTACACCTTC,CASSPMTGFKNYGYTF,TRBD1,TRBJ1-2,-,TRBV13
TGTGCCAGCAGTGAACTCGGGGGGAGTAACTATGGCTACACCTTC,CASSELGGSNYGYTF,-,TRBJ1-2,once,TRBV2
TGTGCCAGCTCACCCGCCGGAGGGTCAGGGGCCAACGTCCTGACTTTC,CASSPAGGSGANVLTF,-,TRBJ2-6,-,TRBV18
TGTGCCAGCAGCCTCTTTGAGGGCCGCACAGATACGCAGTATTTT,CASSLFEGRTDTQYF,-,TRBJ2-3,-,TRBV7-6
TGTGCCAGCAGTTACGCAGGGGGCGGAACTGAAGCTTTCTTT,CASSYAGGGTEAFF,TRBD1,TRBJ1-1,-,TRBV6-6
TGCGCCAGCAACCCCCCCCCTCCGGGAGAGACCCAGTACTTC,CASNPPPPGETQYF,-,TRBJ2-5,-,TRBV5-1
TGCGCCAGCAGCTTTCGACTAGCGGGGCTATTCACAGATACGCAGTATTTT,CASSFRLAGLFTDTQYF,TRBD2,TRBJ2-3,-,TRBV4-1
TGCAGTGTACGGGGGAACACTGAAGCTTTCTTT,CSVRGNTEAFF,-,TRBJ1-1,-,TRBV20-1
TGTGCCAGCAGCCTCATGGCCGGGTCGAACACCGGGGAGCTGTTTTTT,CASSLMAGSNTGELFF,-,TRBJ2-2,-,TRBV3-1/TRBV3-2
TGTGCCAGCCGGGGACAGGGGGCGGAAGCTTTCTTT,CASRGQGAEAFF,TRBD1,TRBJ1-1,-,TRBV2
TGTGCCAGCAGTTCCGGACAGGACATCTATGGCTACACCTTC,CASSSGQDIYGYTF,TRBD1,TRBJ1-2,-,TRBV28
TGTGCCAGCACTCTATTGGGGCGCGGCTACACCTTC,CASTLLGRGYTF,-,TRBJ1-2,-,TRBV12-3/TRBV12-4
TGCAGTGCCGATGGCTACACCTTC,CSADGYTF,-,TRBJ1-2,-,TRBV20-1
TGTGCCAGCAGCGCGCCTAGCGGGGGCTCGAACACCGGGGAGCTGTTTTTT,CASSAPSGGSNTGELFF,TRBD2,TRBJ2-2,-,TRBV5-5
TGCGCCAGCAGCTTGGTGTACGGACAGACCTATGGCTACACCTTC,CASSLVYGQTYGYTF,-,TRBJ1-2,-,TRBV5-1
TGTGCCACCAGCACCGGGACTAGCGGGGGTCAAGAGACCCAGTACTTC,CATSTGTSGGQETQYF,TRBD2,TRBJ2-5,-,TRBV15
TGTGCCAGCAGCCAAGATGGGAACAGGGTAGACTATGGCTACACCTTC,CASSQDGNRVDYGYTF,-,TRBJ1-2,-,TRBV14
TGTGCCACCAGCAGAGTATCGGGGACAGCTTACAATGAGCAGTTCTTC,CATSRVSGTAYNEQFF,TRBD1,TRBJ2-1,-,TRBV15
TGTGCCTGGACCCTCGGAGCCTCCTCAACGGGAAAACTGTTTTTT,CAWTLGASSTGKLFF,-,TRBJ1-4,-,TRBV30
TGTGCCATCAGCCAGACAGGGACCGAGCAGTACTTC,CAISQTGTEQYF,TRBD1,TRBJ2-7,-,TRBV10-3
TGTGCCAGAGCTTCTCCGGGACAGGGGGCAGGTGGCTACACCTTC,CARASPGQGAGGYTF,TRBD1,TRBJ1-2,-,TRBV2
TGTGCCACCATGGGGGAGGGAGAGACCCAGTACTTC,CATMGEGETQYF,TRBD2,TRBJ2-5,-,TRBV24-1
TGTGCCAGAAAGAGGTCCCCCAGCTATGGCTACACCTTC,CARKRSPSYGYTF,-,TRBJ1-2,-,TRBV6-5
TGCGCCAGCAGTTCCGCAGGGGGCAGGACAGATACGCAGTATTTT,CASSSAGGRTDTQYF,TRBD1,TRBJ2-3,-,TRBV5-1
TGCGCCAGCAGCGATGGACAGGGGGCGCCCTATGGCTACACCTTC,CASSDGQGAPYGYTF,TRBD1,TRBJ1-2,-,TRBV5-1
TGTGCCAGCAGCTTAGGCCCAGTACTAGCGGGGACCACAGATTGG,CASSLGPVLAGTTDW,TRBD2,TRBJ2-3,once,TRBV7-8
TGTGCCAGCAGTGTCACCCGGACAGGACAAGAGACCCAGTACTTC,CASSVTRTGQETQYF,TRBD1,TRBJ2-5,-,TRBV2
TGTGCCAGCAGCTACAGGGAGGGGTACACTGAAGCTTTCTTT,CASSYREGYTEAFF,-,TRBJ1-1,-,TRBV7-2
TGTGCCAGTAGTATCGGCCGAAGAGGGCTAAGCACTGAAGCTTTCTTT,CASSIGRRGLSTEAFF,-,TRBJ1-1,-,TRBV19
TGTGCCAGCAGTGAAACCCCGACAGGGATGAGTGGCTACACCTTC,CASSETPTGMSGYTF,TRBD1,TRBJ1-2,-,TRBV6-1
TGTGCCAGCAGCTCCTATGGGCGCGAGCAGTACTTC,CASSSYGREQYF,-,TRBJ2-7,-,TRBV7-2
TGCAGCGTTGATTTGAGCCTTGAAGCTTTCTTT,CSVDLSLEAFF,-,TRBJ1-1,-,TRBV29-1